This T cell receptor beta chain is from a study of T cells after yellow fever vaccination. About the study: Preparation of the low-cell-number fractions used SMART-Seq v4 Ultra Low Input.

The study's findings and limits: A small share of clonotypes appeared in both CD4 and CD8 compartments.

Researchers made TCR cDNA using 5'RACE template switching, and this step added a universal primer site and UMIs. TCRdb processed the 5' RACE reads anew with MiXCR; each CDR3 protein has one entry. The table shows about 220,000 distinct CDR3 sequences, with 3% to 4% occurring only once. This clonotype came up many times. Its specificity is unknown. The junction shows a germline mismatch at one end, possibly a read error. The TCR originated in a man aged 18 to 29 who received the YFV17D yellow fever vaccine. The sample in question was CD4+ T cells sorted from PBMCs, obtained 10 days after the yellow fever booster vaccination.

This CDR3 reads CASSLGPSTDTQYF. CDR3 sequence (DNA): TGTGCCAGCAGTTTGGGTCCGAGCACAGATACGCAGTATTTT. V is TRBV5-4 and J is TRBJ2-3; no reliable D call. The CDR3 length is 14 residues. Germline CDR1 SGHNT, CDR2 YYREEE (reference sequence).